This T cell receptor (beta chain) was obtained from a study of T cells in localized non-small cell lung cancer. This CDR3 comprises 19 residues. Trimming took off 2 bases at V and 1 base at J, with 19 bases between the two ends. CDR1 is SGHDT and CDR2 is YYEEEE in the germline V gene. Libraries were prepared by immunoSEQ multiplex PCR; TCRdb keeps only in-frame clonotypes and omits some of them. The sample has about 74,000 clones; approximately 88% are singletons. The sample in question was peripheral blood, obtained before any cancer treatment. The TCR originated in a female donor of 60 years or more with stage I lung adenocarcinoma. This chain links TRBV5-6 with TRBJ2-6; TRBD1 might be the D (7 bases). The CDR3 protein is CASSFPPQGGMSGANVLTF. CDR3 bases: TGTGCCAGCAGCTTCCCCCCCCAGGGGGGAATGTCTGGGGCCAACGTCCTGACTTTC. Supplemented by reference TRBV5-6 and TRBJ2-6, the full variable domain reads DAGVTQSPTHLIKTRGQQVTLRCSPKSGHDTVSWYQQALGQGPQFIFQYYEEEERQRGNFPDRFSGHQFPNYSSELNVNALLLGDSALYLCASSFPPQGGMSGANVLTFGAGSRLTVL.